A single sample gave rise to the 8 T cell receptor beta chains below, sequenced in a study of blood T cells in healthy people across ages. A J-beta primer mix and a sample-barcoded 5' primer were used in a second PCR of roughly 6 to 11 cycles. MiXCR, run by TCRdb on the 5' RACE reads, gives a single entry per CDR3 protein. The table lists hundreds of thousands of distinct CDR3 sequences, under 35% of them singletons. Sample: blood. The receptors were gathered from a woman of 80 years or more in good health.

About this clonotype itself: Given a much more abundant clone one base away, this may be a read error. The chain combines TRBV28 with TRBJ2-5, with TRBD2 as a possible D gene (6 bases). The ends were cut back, 5 bases at V and 11 bases at J, with 27 bases in the middle. The CDR3 loop spans 16 amino acids. Germline values: CDR1 MDHEN, CDR2 SYDVKM. CDR3 amino acids: CASSPTPGREYNEQYF. CDR3 bases: TGTGCCAGCAGTCCGACGCCGGGACGGGAGTACAATGAGCAGTACTTC.

This clonotype was detected once. J is TRBJ2-1 and V is TRBV29-1; D not resolved. The germline gives CDR1 SQVTM, CDR2 ANQGSEA. V lost 5 bases to trimming and J lost 8 bases, with 10 bases between them. The CDR3 has 11 amino acids. The CDR3 nucleotides read TGCAGCGTTACAGAGACCCATGAGCAGTTCTTC. It yields the protein CSVTETHEQFF.

This chain connects TRBV20-1 to TRBJ1-2; TRBD1 agrees at 7 bases. Germline CDR1 DFQATT, CDR2 SNEGSKA (reference sequence). The ends lost 6 bases at V and 0 bases at J; junction bases unmatched: 7. This CDR3 spans 14 amino acids. CDR3 nucleotide sequence: TGCAGTGCGCCGGACAGGAAAACTAACTATGGCTACACCTTC. Its protein product is CSAPDRKTNYGYTF.

This clonotype has a count of ten or more. This chain joins TRBV12-3 or TRBV12-4 and TRBJ1-5; D possibly corresponds to TRBD1 (5 bases). The CDR3 sequence is 16 residues long. Trimming took 4 bases from V and 6 from J, leaving 19 bases between them. The CDR3 region has the DNA TGTGCCAGCAGTTCTTCCCGGGCCAAGGGGAGTCAGCCCCAGCATTTT. Amino acid sequence: CASSSSRAKGSQPQHF.

This clonotype was seen only a few times. The gene calls are TRBV28 and TRBJ2-7; a possible D gene is TRBD1 (6 bases). Matching the DNA end better, TRBJ2-5 makes the J call doubtful. CDR1 and CDR2 from the germline V gene are MDHEN and SYDVKM. The CDR3 sequence is 15 residues long. Here the CDR3 DNA reads TGTGCCAGCAGGTTACGGGACAAGGCGCGAGAGACCCAGTACTTC. It encodes CASRLRDKARETQYF.

This sequence joins TRBV20-1 and TRBJ1-2; D gene unclear. This CDR3 is 13 amino acids long. V was shortened by 0 bases and J by 3 bases, with 8 bases between the two germline ends. Per the germline V gene, CDR1 is DFQATT and CDR2 is SNEGSKA (reference sequence). This chain's CDR3 is CSARDRNYYGYTF. The CDR3 nucleotides read TGCAGTGCTAGAGATAGGAACTACTATGGCTACACCTTC.

This chain joins TRBV18 and TRBJ1-1, with D unresolved. V shed 6 bases and J shed 4 bases, with 12 bases lying between them. In germline, CDR1 is KGHSH, CDR2 LQKENI. CDR3 length equals 13 residues. DNA of the CDR3: TGTGCCAGCTCCCCTCTCGAGGGCACTGAAGCTTTCTTT. Translation: CASSPLEGTEAFF.

This clonotype came up a few times. A much larger clone sits a single nucleotide away, making a read error possible. This chain links TRBV6-2 or TRBV6-3 with TRBJ2-5, with 12 bases aligning to TRBD2. V was clipped by 6 bases and J by 11 bases; unmatched bases: 13. The CDR3 is made up of 15 amino acids. From germline, CDR1 is MNHEY and CDR2 SVGEGT. CDR3 sequence: CASRETSGGYNEQYF. The DNA of the CDR3 is TGTGCCAGCAGGGAAACTAGCGGGGGGTACAATGAGCAGTACTTC.